The source of this TCR beta chain is a study of T-cell memory formation after mild COVID-19. Regarding the study as a whole: Prior to infection, memory already included some responding clones, suggesting cross-reactive memory joined.

The CDR3 is 14 amino acids. V was pared by 3 bases and J by 3 bases, with 12 bases between. With respect to this clonotype: Its specificity is unknown.

TCRdb ran MiXCR on the 5' RACE reads and lists one entry per CDR3 protein. The sample lists 470,000 or so distinct CDR3 sequences; roughly 20% were seen once. Specimen: PBMCs or a T cell subset sorted from them (not recorded which). The chain couples TRBV12-3 or TRBV12-4 to TRBJ2-7; D assignment may be TRBD1 or TRBD2 (6 bases each). The TCR comes from an adult woman who had mild COVID-19 (a few samples of this study predate the infection). Cell type and time point are not known. CDR3 bases: TGTGCCAGCAGTTTGGGGGGCGAGGGCTACGAGCAGTACTTC. Translation: CASSLGGEGYEQYF.